This T cell receptor beta chain was obtained from a study of regulatory T cells in long-lasting Graves disease. Overall study context: Graves' patients, diagnosed recently, had received antithyroid drugs under 3 months.

The germline gives CDR1 WSHSY, CDR2 SAAADI. The CDR3 runs 15 residues. Trimming took off 6 bases at V and 0 bases at J, with 11 bases between the two ends. In building TCR beta libraries, iRepertoire HTBI primers were used together with Arm-PCR of CDR3 regions. TCRdb analysed the multiplex PCR reads with MiXCR anew, one entry per CDR3 protein. The sample includes around 500,000 distinct CDR3 sequences, about 13% of them seen just once. In this sample, this clonotype turned up many times. Time point defined: newly diagnosed GD, antithyroid drugs for less than 3 months. There was RNA extracted from PBMCs, and the TCR library was made from it. The same sample was also studied in work on T cells in Graves' hyperthyroidism and ophthalmopathy.

The source material was peripheral blood mononuclear cells (PBMCs), sampled at new diagnosis, from a patient treated with antithyroid drugs. The clonotype comes from a man aged 30 to 45 with Graves disease. The chain carries TRBV10-2 and TRBJ2-2; D not certain. The CDR3 is CASSPTRPNTGELFF. CDR3 coding DNA: TGCGCCAGCAGCCCCACCAGACCGAACACCGGGGAGCTGTTTTTT.